The 6 T cell receptor beta chains presented below share a single source sample, sequenced in a study of long-term antiretroviral therapy in people with HIV. Assay version v3.0 of immunoSEQ was used, and it was run at survey level. Clones were sequenced by immunoSEQ multiplex PCR, and TCRdb holds only the in-frame ones, with some missing. The sample yields around 29,000 clones, 87% seen once. The sample in question was unsorted PBMCs, obtained 1.1 years after starting antiretroviral therapy. All receptors come from a man aged 18 to 30 with HIV.

The chain combines TRBV28 with TRBJ1-2; TRBD1 is a possible D gene (5 bases). The V gene's germline CDR1 is MDHEN and CDR2 SYDVKM. CDR3 length equals 16 residues. Deletions cut 6 bases from V and 2 bases from J, with 19 bases between. CDR3 bases: TGTGCCAGCAGCTCTCAGGGTTATTCAGGAAACTATGGCTACACCTTC. It codes for CASSSQGYSGNYGYTF.

The chain joins TRBV5-4 to TRBJ2-4; 7 nucleotides align to TRBD2. CDR1 is SGHNT, CDR2 YYREEE, per germline (reference sequence). V was clipped by 0 bases and J by 1 base; unmatched bases: 1. CDR3 length: 15 residues. The CDR3 DNA reads as TGTGCCAGCAGCTTGGTGGGGGGGGCCAAAAACATTCAGTACTTC. This gives the protein CASSLVGGAKNIQYF.

The chain recombines TRBV18 with TRBJ2-2; D gene unclear. V was cut by 5 bases and J by 1 base, with 14 bases left in between. Germline CDR1 is KGHSH and CDR2 is LQKENI. This CDR3 region has 16 residues. The CDR3 reads CASSDHAAENTGELFF. CDR3 DNA sequence: TGTGCCAGCTCAGATCACGCGGCCGAGAACACCGGGGAGCTGTTTTTT.

The chain recombines TRBV19 with TRBJ1-1; D is uncertain. The germline V gene has CDR1 LNHDA and CDR2 SQIVND (reference sequence). The CDR3 loop spans 15 amino acids. Trimming removed 7 bases at V and 4 bases at J, with 19 bases between. The CDR3 bases are TGTGCCAGTACGCGGGGTGTGGCGAGTGGCACTGAAGCTTTCTTT. This sequence encodes CASTRGVASGTEAFF.

The chain combines TRBV29-1 with TRBJ1-2; D possibly corresponds to TRBD1 (5 bases). CDR3 length: 16 residues. Germline lookup yields CDR1 SQVTM and CDR2 ANQGSEA. Trimming stripped 0 bases from V and 8 bases from J, with 22 bases between. CDR3 amino acids: CSVEDPPGGVNWGYTF. CDR3 nucleotides: TGCAGCGTTGAAGATCCCCCGGGGGGAGTCAACTGGGGCTACACCTTC.

The CDR3, as DNA: TGCGCCAGCAGCTGGCCGGGCGTCGGGCACTACGAGCAGTACTTC. Protein sequence: CASSWPGVGHYEQYF. This chain joins TRBV5-1 and TRBJ2-7, with D unclear. The CDR3 covers 15 residues. Germline-derived CDR1 and CDR2 are SGHRS and YFSETQ. Trimming removed 3 bases from V and 3 bases from J, with 16 bases in between.